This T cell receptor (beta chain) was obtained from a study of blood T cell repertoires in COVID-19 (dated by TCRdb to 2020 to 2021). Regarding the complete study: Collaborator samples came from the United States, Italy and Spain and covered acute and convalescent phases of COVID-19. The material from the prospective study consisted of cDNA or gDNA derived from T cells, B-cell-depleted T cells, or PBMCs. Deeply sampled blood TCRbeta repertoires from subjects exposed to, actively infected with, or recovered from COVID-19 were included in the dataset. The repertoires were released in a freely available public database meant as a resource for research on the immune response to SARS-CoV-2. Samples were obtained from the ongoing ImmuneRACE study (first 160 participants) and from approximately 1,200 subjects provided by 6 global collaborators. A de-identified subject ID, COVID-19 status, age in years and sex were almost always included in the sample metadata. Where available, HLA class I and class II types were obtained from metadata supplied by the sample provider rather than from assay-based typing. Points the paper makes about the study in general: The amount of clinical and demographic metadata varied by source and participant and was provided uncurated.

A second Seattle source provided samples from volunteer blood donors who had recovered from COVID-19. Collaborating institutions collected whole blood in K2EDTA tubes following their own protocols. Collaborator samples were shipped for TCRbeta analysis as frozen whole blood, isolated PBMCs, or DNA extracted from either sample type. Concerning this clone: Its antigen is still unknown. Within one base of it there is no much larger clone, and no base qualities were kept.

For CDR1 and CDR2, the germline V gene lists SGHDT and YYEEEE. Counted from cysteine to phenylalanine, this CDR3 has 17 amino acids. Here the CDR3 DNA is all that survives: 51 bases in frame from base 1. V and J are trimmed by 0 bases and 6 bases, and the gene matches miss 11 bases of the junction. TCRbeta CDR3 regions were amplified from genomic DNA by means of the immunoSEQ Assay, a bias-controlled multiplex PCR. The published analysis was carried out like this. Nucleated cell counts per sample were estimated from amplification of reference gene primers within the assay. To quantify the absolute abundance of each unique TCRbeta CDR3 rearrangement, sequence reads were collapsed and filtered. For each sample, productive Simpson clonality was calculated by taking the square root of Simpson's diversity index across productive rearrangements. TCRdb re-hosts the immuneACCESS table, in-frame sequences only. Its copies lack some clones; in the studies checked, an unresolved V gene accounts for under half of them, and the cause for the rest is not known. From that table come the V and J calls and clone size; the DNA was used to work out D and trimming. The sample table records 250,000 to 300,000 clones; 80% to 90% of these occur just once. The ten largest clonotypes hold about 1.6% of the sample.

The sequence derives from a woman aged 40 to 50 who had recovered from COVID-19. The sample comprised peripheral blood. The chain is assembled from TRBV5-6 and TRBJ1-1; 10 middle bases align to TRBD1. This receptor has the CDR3 CASSLGLLDRGWAEAFF. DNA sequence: TGTGCCAGCAGCTTGGGCCTTTTGGACAGGGGGTGGGCTGAAGCTTTCTTT.